A selection of T cell receptor beta chains follows, all from one sample in a study of T cell responses to AZD1222 COVID-19 vaccine. Data came from immunoSEQ multiplex PCR; TCRdb stores just in-frame clones and leaves some out. The sample lists under 150,000 clones, under 90% occurring once. The sequencing here drew on peripheral blood, taken 28 days after the second AZD1222 dose. The origin of the receptors is an adult who received the AZD1222 COVID-19 vaccine. CDR3s include the opening cysteine and the closing phenylalanine or tryptophan. D genes are given only for firm matches. Rows give clone size only sometimes, using once, few, many, or a class for an expanded clone.

V	D	size	J	DNA	CDR3
TRBV4-2	-	-	TRBJ1-1	TGTGCCAGCAGCCAAGGGGGACAAACGAACACTGAAGCTTTCTTT	CASSQGGQTNTEAFF
TRBV19	-	-	TRBJ2-7	TGTGCCAGTAGGGAGGGGGCGTTTGGAGGATACGAGCAGTACTTC	CASREGAFGGYEQYF
TRBV5-5	-	-	TRBJ1-1	TGTGCCAGCAGCCCCGACCCGGGTCCTAGGGGAAACACTGAAGCTTTCTTT	CASSPDPGPRGNTEAFF
TRBV6-2/TRBV6-3	-	-	TRBJ1-1	TGTGCCAGCAGTTACAGATTGGACACTGAAGCTTTCTTT	CASSYRLDTEAFF
TRBV2	-	-	TRBJ2-3	TGTGCCAGCAGTGGGGGGAGAGGGGGTCGCACAGATACGCAGTATTTT	CASSGGRGGRTDTQYF
TRBV6-6	TRBD1	-	TRBJ1-1	TGTGCCAGCAGTTACTCGACAGGGGGCGCCGGGACTGAAGCTTTCTTT	CASSYSTGGAGTEAFF
TRBV6-2/TRBV6-3	TRBD2	-	TRBJ2-7	TGTGCCAGCAGTGTCCATCGGACTAGCGGGAAGTACGAGCAGTACTTC	CASSVHRTSGKYEQYF
TRBV30	TRBD1	-	TRBJ2-2	TGTGCCTGGAGTGTAGGGAGCAGGGGGCACAACACCGGGGAGCTGTTTTTT	CAWSVGSRGHNTGELFF
TRBV27	-	-	TRBJ1-1	TGTGCCAGCAGTTTATCGTTAACTGGTGGCACTGAAGCTTTCTTT	CASSLSLTGGTEAFF
TRBV19	TRBD2	-	TRBJ2-4	TGTGCCAGTAGTATAGTCCAGCTAGCGGGGGGCCAAAACATTCAGTACTTC	CASSIVQLAGGQNIQYF
TRBV25-1	-	-	TRBJ1-1	TGTGCCAGCACCAAGACGGGGAACACTGAAGCTTTCTTT	CASTKTGNTEAFF
TRBV4-1	-	once	TRBJ1-1	TGCGCCAGCAGCAGGTTGATGGCTTTAGACGCTGAAGCTTTCTTT	CASSRLMALDAEAFF
TRBV28	-	-	TRBJ1-4	TGTGCCAGCAGTCCAGGAGGAGGCGAAAAACTGTTTTTT	CASSPGGGEKLFF
TRBV6-5	-	-	TRBJ2-2	TGTGCCAGCAGTTACGGGCGTCAGTTAATGACCGGGGAGCTGTTTTTT	CASSYGRQLMTGELFF
TRBV5-1	-	-	TRBJ1-6	TGCGCCAGCAGCTCCGGAGGCTCCTATAATTCACCCCTCCACTTT	CASSSGGSYNSPLHF
TRBV4-1	-	-	TRBJ2-7	TGCGCCAGCAGCCAAGCTCCGGCAGACGAGCAGTACTTC	CASSQAPADEQYF
TRBV5-1	TRBD1	-	TRBJ1-2	TGCGCCAGCAGCTTGGATGAGACAGGGAAGTCGCCCTATGGCTACACCTTC	CASSLDETGKSPYGYTF
TRBV28	-	once	TRBJ2-1	TGTGCCAGCAACTGGGGCCGCAATGAGCAGTTCTTC	CASNWGRNEQFF
TRBV18	TRBD1	few	TRBJ1-2	TGTGCCAGCTCACCAACAGGGGAAGGCGGCTACACCTTC	CASSPTGEGGYTF
TRBV7-9	-	-	TRBJ1-2	TGTGCCAGCAGCTTAAATGGAGGGTCCGGCTATGGCTACACCTTC	CASSLNGGSGYGYTF
TRBV7-3	-	once	TRBJ1-1	TGTGCCAGCAGCTTAAATGCCCCATCTGAAGCTTTCTTT	CASSLNAPSEAFF
TRBV2	-	-	TRBJ1-1	TGTGCCAGCAGCGCGTGGACTGAAGCTTTCTTT	CASSAWTEAFF